Shown below are 32 T cell receptor beta chains from a single sample sequenced in a study of CD8 T cells in ankylosing spondylitis. TCRdb recomputed calls from the 5' RACE reads with MiXCR, one row per CDR3 protein. This sample has more than 150,000 distinct CDR3 sequences, with over 15% found just once. Sequenced material: blood, either unsorted or a sorted T cell fraction (not recorded which). These receptors were taken from a male donor under 30 with ankylosing spondylitis or in good health (not recorded which).

This clonotype has ten or more counts. The chain links TRBV12-3 or TRBV12-4 to TRBJ2-1, with D maybe TRBD2 (6 bases). Trimming stripped 3 bases from V and 6 bases from J, with 12 bases between. This CDR3 has 14 residues. The chain's CDR3 is CASSFRGTGNEQFF. CDR3 nucleotide sequence: TGTGCCAGCAGTTTTCGTGGGACTGGCAATGAGCAGTTCTTC.

At least ten counts were recorded for this clonotype. The rearrangement uses TRBV12-3 or TRBV12-4 and TRBJ1-3, with 7 bases fitting TRBD1. CDR3 length: 15 residues. Trimming at V came to 4 bases and at J to 0 bases, leaving 3 bases not matched to a gene. This CDR3 reads CASSSNRGSGNTIYF. CDR3 DNA sequence: TGTGCCAGCAGTTCCAACAGGGGCTCTGGAAACACCATATATTTT.

This clonotype was detected ten times or more. CDR3: CASSFPGSTEAFF. The CDR3 nucleotides read TGTGCCAGCAGTTTTCCAGGGAGCACTGAAGCTTTCTTT. The chain has TRBV12-3 or TRBV12-4 and TRBJ1-1; a possible D gene is TRBD1 (5 bases). CDR3 size: 13 residues. With 3 bases removed from V and 4 bases from J, the gap between germline ends came to 9 bases.

This clonotype was counted ten times or more. This sequence joins TRBV29-1 and TRBJ2-1, with a tentative D call TRBD2 (7 bases). CDR3 length: 14 amino acids. V lost 3 bases to trimming and J lost 6 bases, with 15 bases between them. Germline lookup yields CDR1 SQVTM and CDR2 ANQGSEA. CDR3 residues: CSVDRGGMGNEQFF. The CDR3, as DNA: TGCAGCGTTGATCGCGGGGGCATGGGCAATGAGCAGTTCTTC.

This clonotype has a count of ten or more. This chain links TRBV6-2 or TRBV6-3 with TRBJ2-7; D gene unclear. There are 14 residues in the CDR3. Trimming took off 6 bases at V and 8 bases at J, with 20 bases between the two ends. Germline CDR1 is MNHEY and CDR2 is SVGEGT. CDR3 nucleotides: TGTGCCAGCAGACCGACCTCCACGGCGCACCAGCAGTACTTC. It specifies CASRPTSTAHQQYF.

This clonotype was counted a few times. The genes are TRBV20-1 and TRBJ2-1; D gene unclear. Trimming cost V 2 bases and J 8 bases, with 13 bases left between them. This CDR3 is 13 amino acids long. Germline CDR1 and CDR2: DFQATT and SNEGSKA (reference sequence). In DNA, the CDR3 is TGCAGTGCTAGATTGACGGGCCCGGATGAGCAGTTCTTC. Protein sequence: CSARLTGPDEQFF.

The chain links TRBV7-3 to TRBJ2-3; TRBD2 matches 14 bases. J lost 8 bases, V lost 2 bases, and 9 bases had no gene match. The CDR3 covers 17 residues. Germline CDR1 SGHTA, CDR2 FQGTGA. CDR3 sequence (DNA): TGTGCCAGCAGCTTAGATGGGACTAGCGGGAGAAGGGGTACGCAGTATTTT. Amino acids: CASSLDGTSGRRGTQYF.

Many counts were recorded for this clonotype. The chain is built from TRBV6-2 or TRBV6-3 and TRBJ2-2, with TRBD1 as a possible D gene (5 bases). The ends were cut back, 11 bases at V and 4 bases at J, with 11 bases in the middle. Germline V lookup: CDR1 MNHEY, CDR2 SVGEGT. This CDR3 has 12 amino acids. The chain's CDR3 is CAGQQGTGELFF. The CDR3 DNA reads as TGTGCCGGTCAGCAGGGCACCGGGGAGCTGTTTTTT.

This clonotype was recorded at least ten times. The chain combines TRBV2 with TRBJ1-1; D remains unclear. CDR1 and CDR2 from the germline V gene are SNHLY and FYNNEI. Deletions cut 6 bases from V and 3 bases from J, with 8 bases between. CDR3 length: 12 residues. CDR3 amino acids: CASSTWDTEAFF. The CDR3 region has the DNA TGTGCCAGCAGCACCTGGGACACTGAAGCTTTCTTT. Drawing the rest from reference TRBV2 and TRBJ1-1, the complete variable domain is EPEVTQTPSHQVTQMGQEVILRCVPISNHLYFYWYRQILGQKVEFLVSFYNNEISEKSEIFDDQFSVERPDGSNFTLKIRSTKLEDSAMYFCASSTWDTEAFFGQGTRLTVV.

Many counts were recorded for this clonotype. The chain joins TRBV27 to TRBJ1-2; D unclear. This CDR3 contains 13 residues. Trimming cost V 5 bases and J 8 bases, with 15 bases left between them. Germline loops: CDR1 MNHEY, CDR2 SMNVEV (reference sequence). The CDR3 DNA reads TGTGCCAGCAGTACCCGACGGTATGGAGGCTACACCTTC. Its protein is CASSTRRYGGYTF.

The chain has TRBV5-4 and TRBJ2-7; no clear D. Trimming cost V 4 bases and J 3 bases, with 11 bases left between them. CDR1 and CDR2 from the germline V gene are SGHNT and YYREEE (reference sequence). This CDR3 has 13 residues. The CDR3 nucleotides read TGTGCCAGCAGCCAATCCGAGGTCTACGAGCAGTACTTC. It yields the protein CASSQSEVYEQYF.

This clonotype was seen repeatedly, ten times or more. The CDR3 nucleotides read TGCGCCAGCAGCTCCGGGACTAGCGGTTCCTACGAGCAGTACGTC. It is translated as CASSSGTSGSYEQYV. V usage is TRBV5-1 and J usage is TRBJ2-7; 11 nucleotides line up with TRBD2. The V gene end was trimmed by 3 bases and the J gene end by 1 base; junction bases not matched to a gene: 3. CDR3 size: 15 residues. Germline loops: CDR1 SGHRS, CDR2 YFSETQ.

This sequence joins TRBV18 and TRBJ2-5, with 9 bases fitting TRBD2. The CDR3 is 16 amino acids. The J segment lost 2 bases and the V segment lost 0 bases, leaving 4 bases of the junction unmatched. Germline CDR1 reads KGHSH; CDR2 reads LQKENI. The CDR3 sequence is CASSPPGLAGQETQYF. The CDR3 DNA reads TGTGCCAGCTCACCACCGGGGCTAGCGGGACAAGAGACCCAGTACTTC.

This clonotype was observed a few times. V usage is TRBV20-1 and J usage is TRBJ2-5; D ambiguous. In germline, CDR1 is DFQATT, CDR2 SNEGSKA (reference sequence). CDR3 size: 13 residues. With 5 bases removed from V and 1 base from J, the gap between germline ends came to 11 bases. CDR3 sequence reads: CSAPRRTQETQYF. The DNA of the CDR3 is TGCAGTGCTCCGCGACGGACCCAAGAGACCCAGTACTTC.

CDR3 amino acids: CASSSPMRAEGAFF. The CDR3 region has the DNA TGTGCCAGCAGTTCGCCGATGAGAGCGGAGGGGGCTTTCTTT. The chain uses TRBV27 and TRBJ1-1, with D possibly matching TRBD1 (5 bases). The CDR3 has 14 amino acids. Germline CDR1 reads MNHEY; CDR2 reads SMNVEV (reference sequence). V lost 4 bases to trimming and J lost 11 bases, with 20 bases between them.

This chain joins TRBV25-1 and TRBJ2-7; 10 bases agree with TRBD2. After removal of 4 bases from V and 6 bases from J, the junction contained 6 bases not matched to a gene. From germline, CDR1 is MGHDK and CDR2 SYGVNS. The CDR3 consists of 14 residues. The CDR3 region is CASSVWLAGAEQYF. DNA for the CDR3: TGTGCCAGCAGTGTTTGGCTAGCGGGAGCCGAGCAGTACTTC.

As concerns this clonotype: No DNA is shown, since the ends of the CDR3 on it are uncertain; the CDR3 is the one TCRdb lists. The CDR3 reads CSVFWRETQYF. V usage is TRBV20-1 and J usage is TRBJ2-5. Germline CDR1 is DFQATT and CDR2 is SNEGSKA (reference sequence). 11 amino acids form the CDR3, both terminal residues included.

At least ten counts were recorded for this clonotype. The genes are TRBV20-1 and TRBJ2-3, with D uncertain. This CDR3 has 12 amino acids. V lost 6 bases, J lost 2 bases, and 9 bases lay in between. From germline, CDR1 is DFQATT and CDR2 SNEGSKA (reference sequence). The CDR3 sequence: CSAGLTTDTQYF. In nucleotides, the CDR3 is TGCAGTGCGGGCCTCACCACAGATACGCAGTATTTT.

This clonotype was observed at least ten times. The rearrangement uses TRBV28 and TRBJ2-3, with 7 bases lining up with TRBD1. CDR3 size: 15 residues. Germline assignment: CDR1 MDHEN and CDR2 SYDVKM. With 6 bases clipped from V and 4 bases from J, the junction kept 10 bases outside the gene matches. The CDR3 nucleotides are TGTGCCAGCAGGCGACAGGGTCAACTCGCAGATACGCAGTATTTT. Encoded protein: CASRRQGQLADTQYF.

This clonotype showed up many times. This chain uses TRBV21-1 with TRBJ2-7; the table assigns TRBD2, which was not confirmed against the DNA. TRBV21-1 is deemed a pseudogene. CDR3 length: 15 amino acids. The CDR3 DNA is TGTGCCAGCAGCAAAGGAGGGCAGAGCTCCTACGAGCAGTACGTC. As protein: CASSKGGQSSYEQYV.

The table lists this clonotype with many counts. V gene TRBV5-1 combines with J gene TRBJ2-1; 8 bases are a match to TRBD1. The CDR3 spans 15 residues. Germline CDR1 reads SGHRS; CDR2 reads YFSETQ. J was trimmed by 8 bases and V by 4 bases; bases with no gene match: 11. This chain's CDR3 is CASSRSAGGMDEQFF. Here the CDR3 DNA reads TGCGCCAGCAGCAGATCAGCAGGGGGCATGGATGAGCAGTTCTTC.

There are a few counts of this clonotype. This chain connects TRBV12-3 or TRBV12-4 to TRBJ1-1; D is possibly TRBD1 (6 bases). The CDR3 runs to 17 residues. V was pared by 5 bases and J by 5 bases, with 24 bases between. The CDR3 DNA follows: TGTGCCAGCAGTCCCTGGAACCACAGGGCGACGGGGACTGAAGCTTTCTTT. Encoded protein: CASSPWNHRATGTEAFF.

This clonotype was detected many times. V usage is TRBV5-1 and J usage is TRBJ2-2; 7 bases fit TRBD1. This CDR3 has 12 amino acids. The germline V gene encodes CDR1 SGHRS and CDR2 YFSETQ. With 3 bases clipped from V and 9 bases from J, the junction kept 2 bases outside the gene matches. The DNA of the CDR3 is TGCGCCAGCAGCTCACAGGGGCGGGAGCTGTTTTTT. Translated: CASSSQGRELFF.

This chain connects TRBV15 to TRBJ2-1, with 13 bases matching TRBD2. V was pared by 4 bases and J by 8 bases, with 5 bases of the junction left unmatched. Germline lookup yields CDR1 LNHNV and CDR2 YYDKDF (reference sequence). The CDR3 extends over 15 amino acids. The CDR3 is CATSTGTSGVYEQFF. CDR3 DNA: TGTGCCACCAGCACCGGGACTAGCGGGGTCTATGAGCAGTTCTTC.

This clonotype was seen many times. The CDR3 nucleotides are TGTGCCAGCAGCGCCAAAAGTCCTAGCGGATTCACCGACACCGGGGAGCTGTTTTTT. This encodes CASSAKSPSGFTDTGELFF. The V call is TRBV7-2, the J call TRBJ2-2; 7 bases map to TRBD2. Germline CDR1 and CDR2: SGHTA and FQGNSA. The CDR3 loop spans 19 amino acids. Trimming at V came to 5 bases and at J to 3 bases, leaving 18 bases not matched to a gene.

The table lists this clonotype with many counts. The chain uses TRBV5-1 and TRBJ1-2; D possibly corresponds to TRBD1 (5 bases). There are 13 residues in the CDR3. Trimming removed 5 bases from V and 4 bases from J, with 12 bases in between. The germline V gene has CDR1 SGHRS and CDR2 YFSETQ. In DNA form, the CDR3 reads TGCGCCAGCAGGCAAACAGGTGTCTATGGCTACACCTTC. Amino acids: CASRQTGVYGYTF.

This clonotype was counted at least ten times. This chain uses TRBV18 with TRBJ2-4, with TRBD1 as a possible D gene (5 bases). V lost 3 bases, J lost 4 bases, and 10 bases lay in between. Germline CDR1 reads KGHSH; CDR2 reads LQKENI. The CDR3 is made up of 14 amino acids. The DNA of the CDR3 is TGTGCCAGCTCACCGGATCGACAGAAAAACATTCAGTACTTC. Protein product: CASSPDRQKNIQYF.

The table lists this clonotype with many counts. One junction end disagrees with the germline gene, perhaps due to a read error. The chain is built from TRBV20-1 and TRBJ1-1; no definite D call. CDR1 is DFQATT and CDR2 is SNEGSKA in the germline V gene (reference sequence). The CDR3 contains 15 residues. CDR3 sequence: CSARGIIQANAEAFF. CDR3 DNA: TGCAGTGCTAGAGGAATTATCCAAGCGAACGCTGAAGCTTTCTTT.

In its sample, this clonotype was seen many times. The chain has TRBV7-8 and TRBJ2-1; D not resolved. CDR3 length equals 15 residues. Germline V gives CDR1 SGHVS, CDR2 FQNEAQ. V was pared by 5 bases and J by 4 bases, with 15 bases between. The CDR3 coding sequence is TGTGCCAGCAGCCCTACCGGGCTAGGTTACAATGAGCAGTTCTTC. Translating it yields CASSPTGLGYNEQFF.

This clonotype came up many times. The chain uses TRBV10-3 and TRBJ2-1; 13 bases line up with TRBD2. V dropped 4 bases and J dropped 6; count of bases not matched to a gene: 6. CDR3 size: 16 residues. Germline CDR1 reads ENHRY; CDR2 reads SYGVKD. CDR3 nucleotides: TGTGCCATCAGTGGGACTAGCGGGAGTGCCCTCAATGAGCAGTTCTTC. This gives the protein CAISGTSGSALNEQFF.

This clonotype was picked up many times. This chain joins TRBV6-5 and TRBJ1-1; 9 bases agree with TRBD1. Germline CDR1 and CDR2: MNHEY and SVGAGI. This CDR3 contains 13 residues. The V and J ends lost 6 bases and 6 bases, in that order; junction bases with no gene match: 5. This chain's CDR3 is CASRQTGGPEAFF. CDR3 in DNA: TGTGCCAGCAGACAAACAGGGGGCCCTGAAGCTTTCTTT.

This clonotype appeared many times. The chain carries TRBV6-5 and TRBJ2-6, with D perhaps TRBD1 or TRBD2 (5 bases each). The germline V gene has CDR1 MNHEY and CDR2 SVGAGI. The V and J ends lost 7 bases and 0 bases respectively, with 16 bases between them. The CDR3 is 17 residues long. CDR3 protein: CASMGGTSYSGANVLTF. The CDR3 nucleotides read TGTGCCAGCATGGGTGGGACGAGTTACTCTGGGGCCAACGTCCTGACTTTC.